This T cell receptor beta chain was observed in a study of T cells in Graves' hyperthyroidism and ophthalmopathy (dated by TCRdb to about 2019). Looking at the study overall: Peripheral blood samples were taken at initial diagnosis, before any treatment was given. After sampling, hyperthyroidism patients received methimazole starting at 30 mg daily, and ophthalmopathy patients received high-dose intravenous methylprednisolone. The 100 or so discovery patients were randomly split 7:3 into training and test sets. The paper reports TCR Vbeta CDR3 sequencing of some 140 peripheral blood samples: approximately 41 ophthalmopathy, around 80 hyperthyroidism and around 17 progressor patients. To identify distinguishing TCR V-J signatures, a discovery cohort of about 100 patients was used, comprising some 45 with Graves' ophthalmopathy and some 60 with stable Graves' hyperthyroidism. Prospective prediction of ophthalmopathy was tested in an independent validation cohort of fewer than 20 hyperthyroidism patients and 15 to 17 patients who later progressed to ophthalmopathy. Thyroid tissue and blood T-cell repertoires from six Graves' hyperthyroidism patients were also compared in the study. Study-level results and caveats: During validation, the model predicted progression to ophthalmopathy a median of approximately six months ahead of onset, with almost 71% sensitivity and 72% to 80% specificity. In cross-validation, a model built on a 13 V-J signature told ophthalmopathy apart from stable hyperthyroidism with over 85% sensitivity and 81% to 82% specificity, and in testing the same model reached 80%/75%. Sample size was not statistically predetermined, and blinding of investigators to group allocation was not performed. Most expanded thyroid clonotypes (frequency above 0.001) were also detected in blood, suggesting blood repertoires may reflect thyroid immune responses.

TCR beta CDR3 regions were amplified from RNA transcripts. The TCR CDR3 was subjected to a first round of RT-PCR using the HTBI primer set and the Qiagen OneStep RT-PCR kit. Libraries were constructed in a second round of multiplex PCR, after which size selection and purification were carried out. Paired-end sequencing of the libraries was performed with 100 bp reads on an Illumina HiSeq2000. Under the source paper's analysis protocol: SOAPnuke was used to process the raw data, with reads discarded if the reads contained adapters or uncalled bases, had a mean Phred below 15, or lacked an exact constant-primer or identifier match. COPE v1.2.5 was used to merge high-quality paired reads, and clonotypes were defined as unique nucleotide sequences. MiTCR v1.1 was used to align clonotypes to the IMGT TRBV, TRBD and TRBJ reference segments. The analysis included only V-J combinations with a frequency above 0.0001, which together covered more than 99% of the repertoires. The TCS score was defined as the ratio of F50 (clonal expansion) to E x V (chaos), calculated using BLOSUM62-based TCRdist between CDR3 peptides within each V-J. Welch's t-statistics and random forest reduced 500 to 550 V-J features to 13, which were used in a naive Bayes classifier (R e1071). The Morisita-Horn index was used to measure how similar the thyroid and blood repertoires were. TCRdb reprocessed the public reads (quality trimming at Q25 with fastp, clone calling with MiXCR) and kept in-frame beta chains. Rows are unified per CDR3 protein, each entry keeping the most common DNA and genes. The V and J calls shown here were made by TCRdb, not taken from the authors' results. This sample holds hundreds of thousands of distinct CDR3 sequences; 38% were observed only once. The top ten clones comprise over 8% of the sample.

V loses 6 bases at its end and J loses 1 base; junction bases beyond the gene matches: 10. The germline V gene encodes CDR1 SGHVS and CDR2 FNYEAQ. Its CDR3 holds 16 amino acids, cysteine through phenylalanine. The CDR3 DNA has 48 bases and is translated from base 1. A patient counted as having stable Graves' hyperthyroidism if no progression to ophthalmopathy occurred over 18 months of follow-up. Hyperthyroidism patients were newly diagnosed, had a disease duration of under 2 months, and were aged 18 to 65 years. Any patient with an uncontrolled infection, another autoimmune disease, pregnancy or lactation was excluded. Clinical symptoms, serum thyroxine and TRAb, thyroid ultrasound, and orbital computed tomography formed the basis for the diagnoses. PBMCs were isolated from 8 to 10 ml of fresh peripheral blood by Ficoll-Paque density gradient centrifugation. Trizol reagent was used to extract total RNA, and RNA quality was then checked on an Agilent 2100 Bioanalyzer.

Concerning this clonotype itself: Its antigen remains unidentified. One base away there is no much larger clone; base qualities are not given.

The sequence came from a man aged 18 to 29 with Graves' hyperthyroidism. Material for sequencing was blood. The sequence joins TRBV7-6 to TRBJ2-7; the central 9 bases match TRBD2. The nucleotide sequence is TGTGCCAGCAGTTCCGGTAGAGCGGGGGGTTCCTACGAGCAGTACTTC. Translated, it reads CASSSGRAGGSYEQYF.